This T cell receptor beta chain was found in a study of cytomegalovirus exposure and HLA in healthy donors. About the study: The platform used for the roughly 120 validation repertoires matched that of the approximately 670 first-cohort repertoires, a later analysis reported. Study-level results: Rarity characterized most TCR sequences, yet some public TCRs appeared in many donors. In the roughly 120 validation repertoires, a later analysis found that first-cohort TCR clusters tended to co-occur. Overall, under 200 TCR beta chains were annotated as cytomegalovirus-associated.

Profiling relied on immunoSEQ multiplex PCR, and the TCRdb table lists in-frame clones only, not all of them. The sample carries 250,000 to 400,000 clones, around 90% recorded once. Note on this clone: The antigen is undetermined.

Trimming pared 4 bases from V and 3 bases from J, leaving 14 bases between. The CDR3 extends over 14 amino acids. CDR1 is SGDLS, CDR2 YYNGEE, per germline. This sequence originates from a man aged 30 to 45 in good health and CMV-seronegative. Sequencing used PBMCs. The chain uses TRBV9 and TRBJ2-7, with a possible D match to TRBD1 (5 bases). Here the CDR3 reads CASSQDAQVYEQYF. CDR3 DNA sequence: TGTGCCAGCAGCCAAGACGCACAGGTCTACGAGCAGTACTTC.